The sequence of this T cell receptor beta chain was determined in a study of cytomegalovirus exposure and HLA in healthy donors. The V segment lost 2 bases and the J segment 0 bases; nucleotides outside the gene matches: 2. This CDR3 is 16 amino acids long. Germline CDR1 is LGHNA and CDR2 is YSLEER. Use of 60 Vbeta and 13 Jbeta primers characterized the PCR. The data were produced by immunoSEQ multiplex PCR, yet TCRdb's version contains in-frame clones alone and is incomplete. The sample has 100,000 to 150,000 clones, 80% seen once; the top ten hold 4% to 4.5%. This rearrangement joins TRBV4-3 to TRBJ2-2, with 8 bases that match TRBD2. Specimen: PBMCs. The TCR originated in a woman in her 40s in good health and CMV-seronegative. CDR3 region: CASSQNSGANTGELFF. In nucleotides, the CDR3 is TGCGCCAGCAGCCAAAATAGCGGGGCGAACACCGGGGAGCTGTTTTTT.